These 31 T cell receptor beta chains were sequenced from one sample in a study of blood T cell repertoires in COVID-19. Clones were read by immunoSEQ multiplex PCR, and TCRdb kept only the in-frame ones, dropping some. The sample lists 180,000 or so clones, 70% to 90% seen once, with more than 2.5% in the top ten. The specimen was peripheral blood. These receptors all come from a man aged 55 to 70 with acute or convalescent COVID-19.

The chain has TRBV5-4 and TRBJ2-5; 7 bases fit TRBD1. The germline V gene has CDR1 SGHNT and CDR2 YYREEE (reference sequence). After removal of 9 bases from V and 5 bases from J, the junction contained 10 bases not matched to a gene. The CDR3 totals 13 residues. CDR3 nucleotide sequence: TGTGCCACTTTTCCGACAGGGAGCGAGACCCAGTACTTC. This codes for CATFPTGSETQYF.

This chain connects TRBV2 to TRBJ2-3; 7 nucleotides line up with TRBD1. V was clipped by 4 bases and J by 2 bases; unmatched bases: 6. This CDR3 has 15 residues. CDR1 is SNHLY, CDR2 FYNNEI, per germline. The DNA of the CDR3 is TGTGCCAGCAGTGCTCGGGACAGATTCACAGATACGCAGTATTTT. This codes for CASSARDRFTDTQYF.

In DNA, the CDR3 is TGTGCCAGCAGTTCCGGGGGTATTTCTGGAAACACCATATATTTT. This sequence encodes CASSSGGISGNTIYF. This chain uses TRBV28 with TRBJ1-3; D might be TRBD1 (5 bases). This CDR3 contains 15 residues. The ends were cut back, 4 bases at V and 1 base at J, with 11 bases in the middle. Looked up from germline, CDR1 is MDHEN and CDR2 is SYDVKM. The complete variable domain, with remaining parts taken from reference TRBV28 and TRBJ1-3, reads DVKVTQSSRYLVKRTGEKVFLECVQDMDHENMFWYRQDPGLGLRLIYFSYDVKMKEKGDIPEGYSVSREKKERFSLILESASTNQTSMYLCASSSGGISGNTIYFGEGSWLTVV.

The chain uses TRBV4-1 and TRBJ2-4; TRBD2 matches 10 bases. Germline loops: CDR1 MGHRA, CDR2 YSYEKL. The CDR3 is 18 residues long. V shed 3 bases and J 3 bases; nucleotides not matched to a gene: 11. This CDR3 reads CASSQGSGLAERKNIQYF. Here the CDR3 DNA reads TGCGCCAGCAGCCAGGGGAGCGGACTAGCGGAGCGCAAAAACATTCAGTACTTC.

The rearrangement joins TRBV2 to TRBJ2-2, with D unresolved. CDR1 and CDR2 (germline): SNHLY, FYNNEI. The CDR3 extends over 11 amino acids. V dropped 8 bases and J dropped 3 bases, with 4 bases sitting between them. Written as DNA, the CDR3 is TGTGCCAGCCATTACACCGGGGAGCTGTTTTTT. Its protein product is CASHYTGELFF. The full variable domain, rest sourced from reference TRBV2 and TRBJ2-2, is EPEVTQTPSHQVTQMGQEVILRCVPISNHLYFYWYRQILGQKVEFLVSFYNNEISEKSEIFDDQFSVERPDGSNFTLKIRSTKLEDSAMYFCASHYTGELFFGEGSRLTVL.

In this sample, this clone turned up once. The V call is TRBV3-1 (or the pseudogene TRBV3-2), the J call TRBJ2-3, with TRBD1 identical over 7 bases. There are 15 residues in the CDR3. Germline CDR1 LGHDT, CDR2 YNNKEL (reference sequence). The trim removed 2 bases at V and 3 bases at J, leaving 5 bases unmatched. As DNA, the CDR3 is TGTGCCAGCAGCCAAAGGTGGGACAGAACAGATACGCAGTATTTT. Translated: CASSQRWDRTDTQYF.

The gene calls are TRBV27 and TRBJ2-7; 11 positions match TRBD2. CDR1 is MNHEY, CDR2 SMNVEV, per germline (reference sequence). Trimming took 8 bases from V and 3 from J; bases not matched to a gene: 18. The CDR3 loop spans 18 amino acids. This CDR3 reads CASARRQWGLADFYEQYF. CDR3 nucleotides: TGTGCCAGCGCCAGGAGACAGTGGGGACTAGCGGATTTCTACGAGCAGTACTTC.

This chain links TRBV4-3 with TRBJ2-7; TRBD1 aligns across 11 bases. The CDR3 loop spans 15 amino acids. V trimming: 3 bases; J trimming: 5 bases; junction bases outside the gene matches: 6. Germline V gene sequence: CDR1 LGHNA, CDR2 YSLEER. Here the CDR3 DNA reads TGCGCCAGCAGCCAGGACAGGGGGCAGGAGGACGAGCAGTACTTC. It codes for CASSQDRGQEDEQYF.

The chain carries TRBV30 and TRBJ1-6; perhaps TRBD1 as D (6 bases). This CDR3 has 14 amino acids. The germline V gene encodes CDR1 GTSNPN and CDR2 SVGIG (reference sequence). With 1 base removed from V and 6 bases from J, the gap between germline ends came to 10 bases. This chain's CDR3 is CAWSARGRNSPLHF. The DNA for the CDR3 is TGTGCCTGGAGTGCCAGGGGCCGTAATTCACCCCTCCACTTT. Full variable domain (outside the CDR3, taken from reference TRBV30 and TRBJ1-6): SQTIHQWPATLVQPVGSPLSLECTVEGTSNPNLYWYRQAAGRGLQLLFYSVGIGQISSEVPQNLSASRPQDRQFILSSKKLLLSDSGFYLCAWSARGRNSPLHFGNGTRLTVT.

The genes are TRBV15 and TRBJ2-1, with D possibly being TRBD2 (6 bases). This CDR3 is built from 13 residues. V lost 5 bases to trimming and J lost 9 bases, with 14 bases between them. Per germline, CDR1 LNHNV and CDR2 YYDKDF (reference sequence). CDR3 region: CATSGGPIFEQFF. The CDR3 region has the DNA TGTGCCACCAGCGGAGGGCCCATTTTTGAGCAGTTCTTC.

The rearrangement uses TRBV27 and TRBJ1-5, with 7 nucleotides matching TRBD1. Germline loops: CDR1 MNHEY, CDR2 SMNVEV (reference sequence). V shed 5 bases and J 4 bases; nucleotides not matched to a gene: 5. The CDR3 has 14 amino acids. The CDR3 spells CASSLAGGNQPQHF. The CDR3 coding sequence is TGTGCCAGCAGTCTGGCAGGGGGGAATCAGCCCCAGCATTTT.

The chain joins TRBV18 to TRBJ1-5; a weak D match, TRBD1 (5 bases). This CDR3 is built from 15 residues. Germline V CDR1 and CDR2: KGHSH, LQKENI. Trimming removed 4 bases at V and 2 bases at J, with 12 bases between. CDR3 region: CASSLGVGGNQPQHF. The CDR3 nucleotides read TGTGCCAGCTCACTAGGGGTTGGCGGCAATCAGCCCCAGCATTTT.

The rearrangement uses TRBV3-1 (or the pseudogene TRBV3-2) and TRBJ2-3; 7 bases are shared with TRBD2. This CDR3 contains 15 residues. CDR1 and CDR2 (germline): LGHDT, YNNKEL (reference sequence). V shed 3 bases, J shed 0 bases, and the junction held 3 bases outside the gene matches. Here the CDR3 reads CASSQVGGSTDTQYF. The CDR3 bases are TGTGCCAGCAGCCAGGTGGGGGGGAGCACAGATACGCAGTATTTT.

The CDR3 here is CASSPLGGETQYF. Here the CDR3 DNA reads TGTGCCAGCTCACCACTCGGAGGAGAGACCCAGTACTTC. The chain has TRBV18 and TRBJ2-5; D may be TRBD2 (5 bases). Trimming removed 1 base from V and 4 bases from J, with 7 bases in between. CDR3 length equals 13 residues. CDR1 and CDR2 (germline): KGHSH, LQKENI.

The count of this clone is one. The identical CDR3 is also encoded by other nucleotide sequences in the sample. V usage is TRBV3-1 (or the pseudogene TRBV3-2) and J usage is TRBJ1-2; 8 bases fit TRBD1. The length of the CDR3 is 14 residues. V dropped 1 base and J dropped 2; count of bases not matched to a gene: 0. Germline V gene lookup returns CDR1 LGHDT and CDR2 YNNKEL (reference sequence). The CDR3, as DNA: TGTGCCAGCAGCCAAGGACAGGGGAACTATGGCTACACCTTC. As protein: CASSQGQGNYGYTF.

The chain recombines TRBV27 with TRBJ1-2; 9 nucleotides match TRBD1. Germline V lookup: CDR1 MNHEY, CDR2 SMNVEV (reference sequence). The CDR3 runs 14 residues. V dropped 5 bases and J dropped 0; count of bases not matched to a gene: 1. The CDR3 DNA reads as TGTGCCAGCAGTGGGACAGGGTCTAACTATGGCTACACCTTC. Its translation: CASSGTGSNYGYTF.

The CDR3 sequence is CASGLGQGAKRNEKLFF. The CDR3 DNA follows: TGTGCTAGTGGTTTGGGACAGGGGGCGAAGAGAAACGAAAAACTGTTTTTT. The rearrangement joins TRBV12-5 to TRBJ1-4; 10 bases align to TRBD1. This CDR3 spans 17 amino acids. CDR1 and CDR2 (germline): LGHNT, FRNRAP. The junction had 10 bases not matched to a gene; V was cut back by 1 base and J by 8 bases.

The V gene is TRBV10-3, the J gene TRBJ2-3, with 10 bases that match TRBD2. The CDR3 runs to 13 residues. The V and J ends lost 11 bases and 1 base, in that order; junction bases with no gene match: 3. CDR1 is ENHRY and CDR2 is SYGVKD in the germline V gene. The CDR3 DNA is TGTGCCGCCGGGACTAGCGGCACAGATACGCAGTATTTT. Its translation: CAAGTSGTDTQYF.

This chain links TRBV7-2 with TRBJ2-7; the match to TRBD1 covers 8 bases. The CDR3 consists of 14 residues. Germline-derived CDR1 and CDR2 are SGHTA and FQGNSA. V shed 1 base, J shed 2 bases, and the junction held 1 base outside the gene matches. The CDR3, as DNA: TGTGCCAGCAGCTTAGTACAGGGGGCCTACGAGCAGTACTTC. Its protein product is CASSLVQGAYEQYF.

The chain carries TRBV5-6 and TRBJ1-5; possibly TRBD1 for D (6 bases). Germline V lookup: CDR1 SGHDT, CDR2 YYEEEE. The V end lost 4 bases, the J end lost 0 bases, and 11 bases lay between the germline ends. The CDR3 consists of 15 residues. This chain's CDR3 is CASSTRGYSNQPQHF. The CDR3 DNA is TGTGCCAGCAGCACCAGGGGTTATAGCAATCAGCCCCAGCATTTT.

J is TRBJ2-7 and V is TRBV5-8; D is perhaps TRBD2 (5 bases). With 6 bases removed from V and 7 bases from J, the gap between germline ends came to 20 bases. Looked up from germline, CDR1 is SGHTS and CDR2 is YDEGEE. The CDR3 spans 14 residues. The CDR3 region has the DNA TGTGCCAGCATTCGCCTAGCCCTTCTTAGAGAGCAGTACTTC. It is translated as CASIRLALLREQYF.

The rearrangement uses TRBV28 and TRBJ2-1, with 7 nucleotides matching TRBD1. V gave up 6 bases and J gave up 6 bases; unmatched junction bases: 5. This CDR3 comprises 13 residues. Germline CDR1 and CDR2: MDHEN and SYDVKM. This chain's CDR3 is CASSHGTANEQFF. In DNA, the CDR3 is TGTGCCAGCAGCCACGGGACAGCCAATGAGCAGTTCTTC.

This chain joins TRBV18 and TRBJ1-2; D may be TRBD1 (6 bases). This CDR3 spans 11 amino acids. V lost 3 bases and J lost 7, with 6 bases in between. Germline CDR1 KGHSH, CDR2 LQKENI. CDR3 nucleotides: TGTGCCAGCTCACCGGGGGCTGGCTACACCTTC. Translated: CASSPGAGYTF.

The CDR3 region is CASSVGGANEQFF. The CDR3 DNA sequence: TGTGCCAGCAGCGTAGGGGGAGCCAATGAGCAGTTCTTC. V and J are TRBV9 and TRBJ2-1; D is possibly TRBD2 (5 bases). The CDR3 is made up of 13 amino acids. Germline V gene lookup returns CDR1 SGDLS and CDR2 YYNGEE. V was cut by 0 bases and J by 6 bases, with 7 bases left in between.

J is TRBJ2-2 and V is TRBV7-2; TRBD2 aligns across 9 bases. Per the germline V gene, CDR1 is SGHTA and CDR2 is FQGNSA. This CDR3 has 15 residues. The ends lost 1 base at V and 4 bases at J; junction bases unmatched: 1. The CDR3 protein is CASSLGLAATGELFF. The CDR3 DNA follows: TGTGCCAGCAGCTTAGGACTAGCGGCCACCGGGGAGCTGTTTTTT.

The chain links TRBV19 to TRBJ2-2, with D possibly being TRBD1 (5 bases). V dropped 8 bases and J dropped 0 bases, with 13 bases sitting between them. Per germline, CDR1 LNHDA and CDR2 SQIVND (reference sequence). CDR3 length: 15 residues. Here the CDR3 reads CASGAGLANTGELFF. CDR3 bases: TGTGCCAGTGGGGCAGGGCTCGCGAACACCGGGGAGCTGTTTTTT.

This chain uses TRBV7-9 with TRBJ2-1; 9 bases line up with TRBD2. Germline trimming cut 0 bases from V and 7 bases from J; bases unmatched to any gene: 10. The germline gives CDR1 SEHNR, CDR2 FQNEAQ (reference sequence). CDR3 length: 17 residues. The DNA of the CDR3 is TGTGCCAGCAGCTTAGCTAAAGCGGGGGGTTCATTTAATGAGCAGTTCTTC. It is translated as CASSLAKAGGSFNEQFF.

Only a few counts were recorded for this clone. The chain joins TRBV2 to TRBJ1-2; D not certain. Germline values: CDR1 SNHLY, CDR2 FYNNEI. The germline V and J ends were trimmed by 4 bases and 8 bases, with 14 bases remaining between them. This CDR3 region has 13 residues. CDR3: CASSASLRGGYTF. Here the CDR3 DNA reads TGTGCCAGCAGTGCAAGTCTCCGGGGAGGCTACACCTTC.

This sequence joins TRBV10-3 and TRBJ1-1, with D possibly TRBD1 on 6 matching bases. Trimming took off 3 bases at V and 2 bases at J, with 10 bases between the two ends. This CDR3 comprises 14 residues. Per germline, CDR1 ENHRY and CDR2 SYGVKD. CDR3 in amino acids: CAISERGTNTEAFF. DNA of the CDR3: TGTGCCATCAGTGAAAGGGGGACCAACACTGAAGCTTTCTTT.

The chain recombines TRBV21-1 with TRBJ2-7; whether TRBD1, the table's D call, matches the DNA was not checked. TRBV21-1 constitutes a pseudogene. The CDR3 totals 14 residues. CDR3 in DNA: TGTGCCAGCCGCTCCGTACAGGGAGTAGGCGAGCAGTACTTC. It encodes CASRSVQGVGEQYF.

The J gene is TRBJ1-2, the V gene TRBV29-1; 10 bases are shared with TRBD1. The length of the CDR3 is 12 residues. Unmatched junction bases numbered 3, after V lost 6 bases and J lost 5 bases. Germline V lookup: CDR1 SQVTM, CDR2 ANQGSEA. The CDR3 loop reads CSVSDRGYGYTF. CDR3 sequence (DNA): TGCAGCGTCTCGGACAGGGGGTATGGCTACACCTTC.